Listed below are T cell receptor beta chains from one sample, sequenced in a study of neoadjuvant nivolumab and ipilimumab in lung cancer. Clones were read by immunoSEQ multiplex PCR, and TCRdb kept only the in-frame ones, dropping some. The sample includes roughly 20,000 clones, roughly 80% of them seen just once. Material: tumor tissue, obtained after neoadjuvant nivolumab, alone or with ipilimumab, at or shortly before surgery. The source is an adult with non-small cell lung cancer. CDR3s include the opening cysteine and the closing phenylalanine or tryptophan. D genes are given only for firm matches. Some rows have no size entry. The others give once, few or many, or a class for an expanded clone.

D,size,J,V,CDR3,DNA
NA,NA,TRBJ1-1,TRBV4-2,CASSQVQGTNTEAFF,TGTGCCAGCAGCCAAGTCCAGGGGACGAACACTGAAGCTTTCTTT
NA,NA,TRBJ1-1,TRBV5-5,CASSFRGVNTEAFF,TGTGCCAGCAGCTTCCGGGGAGTGAACACTGAAGCTTTCTTT
NA,NA,TRBJ1-4,TRBV5-1,CASSPRGGWTNEKLFF,TGCGCCAGCAGCCCCCGTGGGGGATGGACTAATGAAAAACTGTTTTTT
TRBD1,once,TRBJ2-6,TRBV7-9,CASSWDRNSGANVLTF,TGTGCCAGCAGCTGGGACAGGAACTCTGGGGCCAACGTCCTGACTTTC
NA,NA,TRBJ1-5,TRBV30,CAWSRYSNQPQHF,TGTGCCTGGAGTAGATACTCCAATCAGCCCCAGCATTTT
TRBD1,few,TRBJ1-1,TRBV5-4,CASSLWTGSSEAFF,TGTGCCAGCAGCTTATGGACAGGATCATCGGAAGCTTTCTTT
TRBD1,NA,TRBJ2-3,TRBV7-7,CASSPTGMSTDTQYF,TGTGCCAGCAGCCCGACAGGGATGTCCACAGATACGCAGTATTTT
NA,NA,TRBJ2-2,TRBV4-1,CASSQDRGELFF,TGCGCCAGCAGCCAAGATCGCGGGGAGCTGTTTTTT
NA,NA,TRBJ1-6,TRBV18,CASSPQKGRGPAPLHF,TGTGCCAGCTCACCCCAGAAGGGACGAGGTCCTGCACCCCTCCACTTT
NA,few,TRBJ1-1,TRBV28,CASSPRGQIEAFF,TGTGCCAGCAGTCCCCGTGGGCAGATTGAAGCTTTCTTT
NA,NA,TRBJ1-6,TRBV7-9,CASSLGRGPNSPLHF,TGTGCCAGCAGCTTAGGTCGGGGGCCCAATTCACCCCTCCACTTT
NA,NA,TRBJ1-2,TRBV29-1,CSVGEPWRQGLSSGYTF,TGCAGCGTTGGCGAGCCGTGGCGGCAGGGGCTCAGTTCGGGCTACACCTTC
NA,NA,TRBJ2-7,TRBV18,CASSLRGYEQYF,TGTGCCAGCTCACTAAGGGGGTACGAGCAGTACTTC
TRBD1,NA,TRBJ2-7,TRBV7-8,CASSNQGVSYEQYF,TGTGCCAGCAGCAATCAGGGGGTCTCCTACGAGCAGTACTTC
TRBD1,once,TRBJ1-1,TRBV6-6,CASSRGQHTEAFF,TGTGCCAGCAGTCGGGGACAGCACACTGAAGCTTTCTTT
NA,NA,TRBJ1-5,TRBV6-1,CASSNNQPQHF,TGTGCCAGCAGCAACAATCAGCCCCAGCATTTT
NA,NA,TRBJ1-1,TRBV7-9,CASSLAPDSHMNTEAFF,TGTGCCAGCAGCTTAGCCCCAGATTCACACATGAACACTGAAGCTTTCTTT
NA,NA,TRBJ1-3,TRBV5-6,CASKPLGGAGNTIYF,TGTGCCAGCAAGCCCCTAGGGGGTGCAGGAAACACCATATATTTT